What follows describes a single T cell receptor beta chain. No antigen is known for it. This same CDR3 is encoded by further DNA sequences in the sample. This specimen belongs to a study of shared clonotypes between healthy human individuals. Study summary: Each donor's CD8 memory used one plate, CD8 naive two, each CD4 subset three.

The V gene's germline CDR1 is SNHLY and CDR2 FYNNEI. The CDR3 contains 12 residues. Trimming left V 3 bases short and J 2 bases short, with 5 bases between. Study-level findings and limits: In contrast to clonotypes shared by all four donors, non-shared clonotypes had lower generation probabilities.

TCRdb keeps only in-frame clones here, not all; method: immunoSEQ multiplex PCR. In the table there are 2,100,000 or so clones, 90% to 97% of which are singletons. Donors were healthy HIV-negative adults without recent acute infections or vaccinations. The split of CD4+ cells yielded CD45RA+ naive and CD45RA-negative memory subsets. Sample: naive CD4+ T cells sorted from blood. The subset is: CD45RA+ positively selected. This chain connects TRBV2 to TRBJ2-7, with D perhaps matching TRBD1 (5 bases). This sequence was found in a man aged 18 to 29 in good health. The CDR3 DNA reads TGTGCCAGCAGTGACAGGGCCTACGAGCAGTACTTC. Amino acids: CASSDRAYEQYF.